Presented here are 19 T cell receptor beta chains from one specimen sequenced in a study of technical replicates of blood from several donors. Sequenced by immunoSEQ multiplex PCR; TCRdb stores in-frame clones only, minus some. Of about 99,000 clones in the sample, around 95% were seen once. The sequencing input was T cells isolated from PBMCs. The source of these receptors is a human donor in good health.

This clone was seen only a few times. The CDR3 protein is CASSDRPGTGYTEAFF. The CDR3 nucleotides read TGCGCCAGCAGTGACCGTCCCGGGACAGGGTACACTGAAGCTTTCTTT. This chain links TRBV10-1 with TRBJ1-1; 9 nucleotides match TRBD1. V shed 3 bases and J 3 bases; nucleotides not matched to a gene: 8. Germline lookup yields CDR1 WNHNN and CDR2 SYGVQD (reference sequence). CDR3 length equals 16 residues.

The chain has TRBV4-2 and TRBJ2-1; 11 nucleotides match TRBD2. The CDR3 spans 18 residues. Germline V gene data show CDR1 as LGHNA and CDR2 as YNFKEQ. The V and J ends lost 0 bases and 2 bases, in that order; junction bases with no gene match: 6. CDR3 residues: CASSQEIQGLAAYNEQFF. The DNA of the CDR3 is TGTGCCAGCAGCCAAGAAATACAGGGACTAGCGGCCTACAATGAGCAGTTCTTC.

This clone was counted once. V usage is TRBV27 and J usage is TRBJ2-1; D is perhaps TRBD1 (5 bases). V lost 8 bases, J lost 6 bases, and 8 bases lay in between. The CDR3 has 11 amino acids. The germline V gene encodes CDR1 MNHEY and CDR2 SMNVEV (reference sequence). This chain's CDR3 is CASGDSNEQFF. The CDR3 coding sequence is TGTGCCAGCGGAGACAGCAATGAGCAGTTCTTC.

The chain is built from TRBV27 and TRBJ2-7; 7 bases align to TRBD1. With 5 bases clipped from V and 1 base from J, the junction kept 8 bases outside the gene matches. CDR1 is MNHEY and CDR2 is SMNVEV in the germline V gene (reference sequence). The CDR3 is 15 residues long. The chain's CDR3 is CASSQGQPISYEQYF. The DNA for the CDR3 is TGTGCCAGCAGTCAGGGACAGCCGATATCCTACGAGCAGTACTTC.

The chain has TRBV9 and TRBJ2-7; 11 bases are a match to TRBD2. Looked up from germline, CDR1 is SGDLS and CDR2 is YYNGEE. The CDR3 is 15 amino acids. J gave up 0 bases and V 3 bases, and 2 bases lay outside the gene matches. The CDR3 DNA sequence: TGTGCCAGCAGCGCGGGGACTAGCGGCTCCTACGAGCAGTACTTC. Its translation is CASSAGTSGSYEQYF.

In the case of this clone: At one end, the junction sequence differs from germline, possibly due to a read error. The V call is TRBV15, the J call TRBJ2-5; D perhaps matches TRBD1 (6 bases). Germline CDR1 LNHNV, CDR2 YYDKDF (reference sequence). This CDR3 contains 15 residues. CDR3 bases: TGTGCCATCAGCTCTCATTCAGGGGTCCAAGAGACCCAGTACTTC. Protein: CAISSHSGVQETQYF.

V and J are TRBV25-1 and TRBJ2-1; 8 bases are shared with TRBD1. Germline V gene sequence: CDR1 MGHDK, CDR2 SYGVNS. This CDR3 has 15 amino acids. The trim removed 1 base at V and 6 bases at J, leaving 5 bases unmatched. For the CDR3, the DNA is TGTGCCAGCAGTGAATCCTTGGACAGGGCCAATGAGCAGTTCTTC. This codes for CASSESLDRANEQFF.

This clone was found once. This rearrangement joins TRBV6-6 to TRBJ2-2, with TRBD2 as a possible D gene (5 bases). Trimming left V 6 bases short and J 7 bases short, with 15 bases between. Germline V CDR1 and CDR2: MNHNY, SVGAGI (reference sequence). This CDR3 is 14 amino acids long. Here the CDR3 DNA reads TGTGCCAGCAGGCGGCGAGACCGGGGCGGGGAGCTGTTTTTT. As protein: CASRRRDRGGELFF.

V usage is TRBV28 and J usage is TRBJ2-6; a weak D match, TRBD1 (5 bases). This CDR3 is 14 amino acids long. From germline, CDR1 is MDHEN and CDR2 SYDVKM. Trimming took off 5 bases at V and 4 bases at J, with 9 bases between the two ends. The CDR3 coding sequence is TGTGCCAGCAGTCAGGGTTCGGGGGCCAACGTCCTGACTTTC. Translated, it gives CASSQGSGANVLTF.

The rearrangement joins TRBV6-1 to TRBJ2-3, with D possibly being TRBD2 (7 bases). The CDR3 sequence is 15 residues long. Per the germline V gene, CDR1 is MNHNS and CDR2 is SASEGT. The V gene lost 4 bases and the J gene lost 1 base, with 12 bases spanning the gap. CDR3 protein: CASSARGGGTDTQYF. As DNA, the CDR3 is TGTGCCAGCAGTGCAAGGGGGGGTGGCACAGATACGCAGTATTTT.

The V and J genes are TRBV18 and TRBJ1-5, with 7 positions matching TRBD1. The CDR3 is made up of 14 amino acids. Per germline, CDR1 KGHSH and CDR2 LQKENI. After removal of 3 bases from V and 3 bases from J, the junction contained 2 bases not matched to a gene. CDR3 amino acids: CASSPGTVNQPQHF. The CDR3 coding sequence is TGTGCCAGCTCACCCGGGACAGTCAATCAGCCCCAGCATTTT.

V and J are TRBV14 and TRBJ2-5; unclear D gene. Trimming pared 0 bases from V and 5 bases from J, leaving 7 bases between. The germline gives CDR1 SGHDN, CDR2 FVKESK. This CDR3 spans 13 amino acids. The CDR3 DNA reads TGTGCCAGCAGCCAAGATCGTCGTGAGACCCAGTACTTC. Residues: CASSQDRRETQYF.

The CDR3 region has the DNA TGTGCCAGCAGTACTCGATCGTCACCGGGACTAGCGGGAGCAGTGAGGACGCAGTATTTT. Its protein product is CASSTRSSPGLAGAVRTQYF. The chain links TRBV28 to TRBJ2-3; TRBD2 matches 14 bases. Germline trimming cut 5 bases from V and 9 bases from J; bases unmatched to any gene: 22. The germline gives CDR1 MDHEN, CDR2 SYDVKM. The CDR3 is 20 residues long.

The chain carries TRBV30 and TRBJ1-2; possible D gene TRBD1, 5 bases. CDR1 and CDR2 (germline): GTSNPN, SVGIG (reference sequence). This CDR3 comprises 12 residues. Trimming shortened V by 5 bases and J by 9 bases, and 16 bases separated the two germline ends. The CDR3 DNA follows: TGTGCCTGGGGCGGACAATTTAGTAGCTACACCTTC. As protein: CAWGGQFSSYTF.

The V and J genes are TRBV6-5 and TRBJ2-3; TRBD2 aligns across 9 bases. V lost 0 bases, J lost 3 bases, and 4 bases stayed unmatched. The CDR3 sequence is 16 residues long. The V gene's germline CDR1 is MNHEY and CDR2 SVGAGI. Written as DNA, the CDR3 is TGTGCCAGCAGTTACTCGAGGGCGGGAGGGACAGATACGCAGTATTTT. It codes for CASSYSRAGGTDTQYF.

Turning to this clone: The same CDR3 also results from other DNA sequences found in this sample. This chain joins TRBV11-2 and TRBJ1-1, with D uncertain. Germline assignment: CDR1 SGHAT and CDR2 FQNNGV. This CDR3 region has 13 residues. V was shortened by 2 bases and J by 5 bases, with 9 bases between the two germline ends. CDR3 loop: CASSLTGGTEAFF. The DNA for the CDR3 is TGTGCCAGCAGCTTAACCGGCGGAACTGAAGCTTTCTTT.

The V and J genes are TRBV19 and TRBJ1-5, with unresolved D. The CDR3 has 13 amino acids. Germline CDR1 is LNHDA and CDR2 is SQIVND (reference sequence). Trimming shortened V by 7 bases and J by 0 bases, and 7 bases separated the two germline ends. Written as DNA, the CDR3 is TGTGCCAGTAAAGAGTATAGCAATCAGCCCCAGCATTTT. Protein: CASKEYSNQPQHF. The full variable domain, with the rest looked up from reference TRBV19 and TRBJ1-5, is DGGITQSPKYLFRKEGQNVTLSCEQNLNHDAMYWYRQDPGQGLRLIYYSQIVNDFQKGDIAEGYSVSREKKESFPLTVTSAQKNPTAFYLCASKEYSNQPQHFGDGTRLSIL.

The chain couples TRBV5-1 to TRBJ1-2; 7 bases are shared with TRBD1. V gave up 6 bases and J gave up 0 bases; unmatched junction bases: 5. Germline CDR1 SGHRS, CDR2 YFSETQ. The CDR3 sequence is 14 residues long. This chain's CDR3 is CASTWTGSNYGYTF. CDR3 nucleotides: TGCGCCAGCACCTGGACAGGATCTAACTATGGCTACACCTTC. Drawing the rest from reference TRBV5-1 and TRBJ1-2, the complete variable domain is KAGVTQTPRYLIKTRGQQVTLSCSPISGHRSVSWYQQTPGQGLQFLFEYFSETQRNKGNFPGRFSGRQFSNSRSEMNVSTLELGDSALYLCASTWTGSNYGYTFGSGTRLTVV.

The J gene is TRBJ1-4, the V gene TRBV18, with 11 bases aligning to TRBD1. Germline assignment: CDR1 KGHSH and CDR2 LQKENI. Germline trimming cut 5 bases from V and 5 bases from J; bases unmatched to any gene: 16. The CDR3 is 19 amino acids. The CDR3 DNA reads as TGTGCCAGCTCAGTACCGGGACAGGGGGGTGCCGCGGTGAATGAAAAACTGTTTTTT. As protein: CASSVPGQGGAAVNEKLFF.